This T cell receptor beta chain is drawn from a study of cytomegalovirus exposure and HLA in healthy donors. Looking at the study overall: Unique TCRs numbering some 80 million, obtained from HLA-typed donors, made up an early data release.

The PCR made use of 60 Vbeta and 13 Jbeta primers. The protocol was immunoSEQ multiplex PCR, while the TCRdb copy is restricted to in-frame clones and leaves out a portion. The top ten hold approximately 1.3% of the sample, which has 90,000 to 130,000 clones, around 79% seen once. General study results and limits: In vitro testing confirmed a few CMV-associated chains as specific for CMV antigens. In a later analysis, TCR beta V- and J-gene trimming showed a link to a missense DCLRE1C variant.

V was clipped by 6 bases and J by 4 bases, with 13 bases between them. This CDR3 has 14 residues. Germline V gene data show CDR1 as MDHEN and CDR2 as SYDVKM. Remarks on this clone: Its specificity is unknown.

V is TRBV28 and J is TRBJ1-5, with D unclear. The source of this sequence is a woman aged 30 to 39 in good health and CMV-seronegative. Sequencing used PBMCs. CDR3 amino acids: CASRAAYANQPQHF. The CDR3 region has the DNA TGTGCCAGCAGGGCAGCGTACGCAAATCAGCCCCAGCATTTT.